This is a list of T cell receptor beta chains from one sample in a study of T-cell reconstitution after alpha-beta-depleted transplantation in children. TCRdb reprocessed the PCR reads with MiXCR, giving one entry per CDR3 protein. The sample includes around 78,000 distinct CDR3 sequences, approximately 14% of them seen just once. Specimen: PBMCs, mostly from graft donor cells, collected 180 days after TCRalphabeta/CD19-depleted stem cell transplant. These TCRs come from a male patient aged 2-9 years who had a stem cell transplant for acute lymphoblastic leukemia, so the T cells may come from the graft donor. Each CDR3 is given with its conserved first and last residue. Each record gives: J gene, D gene, V gene, clone size, CDR3 protein, CDR3 DNA. The D gene is left open where the match is weak. Clone size, where shown, is once, few, many, or a class for clones that have expanded.

TRBJ1-4 . TRBV5-6 . CASSSPRPNEKLFF TGTGCCAGCAGCTCACCTCGTCCTAATGAAAAACTGTTTTTT
TRBJ2-7 . TRBV12-3/TRBV12-4 . CASSLPPINEQYF TGTGCCAGCAGTTTACCACCGATCAACGAGCAGTACTTC
TRBJ1-1 . TRBV10-1 . CASSEGWNTEAFF TGCGCCAGCAGTGAGGGGTGGAACACTGAAGCTTTCTTT
TRBJ2-1 TRBD2 TRBV10-2 . CASSEPGLAGVEQFF TGCGCCAGCAGTGAGCCGGGACTAGCGGGAGTGGAGCAGTTCTTC
TRBJ2-5 . TRBV7-8 . CASSLGGGGETQYF TGTGCCAGCAGCCTGGGGGGCGGAGGGGAGACCCAGTACTTC
TRBJ2-1 TRBD2 TRBV4-3 many CASSRSGGSYNEQFF TGCGCCAGCAGCCGTTCGGGAGGGTCCTACAATGAGCAGTTCTTC
TRBJ2-7 . TRBV20-1 . CSARSLGTPDAREQYF TGCAGTGCTAGATCCCTCGGCACACCCGATGCGCGGGAGCAGTACTTC
TRBJ2-1 TRBD1 TRBV7-9 few CASSLGTGYYNEQFF TGTGCCAGCAGCCTGGGGACAGGCTACTACAATGAGCAGTTCTTC
TRBJ2-3 TRBD2 TRBV24-1 few CATSLTSASTDTQYF TGTGCCACCAGTCTGACTAGCGCTAGCACAGATACGCAGTATTTT
TRBJ1-1 . TRBV5-1 . CASSLVGYPSNTEAFF TGCGCCAGCAGCTTGGTAGGCTATCCGTCGAACACTGAAGCTTTCTTT
TRBJ1-5 . TRBV7-9 . CASSLKGGQPQHF TGTGCCAGCAGCTTGAAGGGAGGGCAGCCCCAGCATTTT
TRBJ2-1 . TRBV11-1 few CASSTPRAGPNEQFF TGTGCCAGCAGCACCCCTCGGGCGGGCCCCAATGAGCAGTTCTTC
TRBJ2-7 . TRBV10-1 few CASSAAGISSYEQYF TGCGCCAGCAGTGCGGCGGGGATAAGCTCCTACGAGCAGTACTTC
TRBJ1-5 . TRBV10-3 . CAIRPGRVGSSNQPQHF TGTGCCATCAGACCGGGAAGGGTGGGGAGTAGCAATCAGCCCCAGCATTTT
TRBJ2-7 . TRBV27 few CASRGSKVHEQYF TGTGCCAGCAGGGGGTCTAAGGTACACGAGCAGTACTTC
TRBJ2-3 . TRBV5-1 . CASSFRDSTDTQYF TGCGCCAGCAGCTTCCGGGACAGCACAGATACGCAGTATTTT
TRBJ2-7 TRBD1 TRBV28 . CASSLNRGREQYF TGTGCCAGCAGTTTGAACAGGGGTCGAGAGCAGTACTTC
TRBJ2-1 . TRBV7-9 many CASSLEGNEQFF TGTGCCAGCAGCTTAGAGGGCAATGAGCAGTTCTTC
TRBJ2-1 . TRBV15 few CATSRGAYNSYNEQFF TGTGCCACCAGCAGAGGGGCTTACAACTCCTACAATGAGCAGTTCTTC
TRBJ2-5 TRBD2 TRBV5-1 few CASEVAGGQETQYF TGCGCCAGCGAAGTAGCGGGGGGACAAGAGACCCAGTACTTC
TRBJ1-1 . TRBV7-9 . CASSLFKAFF TGTGCCAGCAGCTTATTTAAAGCTTTCTTT
TRBJ2-5 . TRBV2 few CASRRRGAETQYF TGTGCCAGCAGGCGAAGGGGCGCAGAGACCCAGTACTTC
TRBJ2-7 . TRBV20-1 few CSAGRGGDEQYF TGCAGTGCAGGGAGGGGGGGAGACGAGCAGTACTTC